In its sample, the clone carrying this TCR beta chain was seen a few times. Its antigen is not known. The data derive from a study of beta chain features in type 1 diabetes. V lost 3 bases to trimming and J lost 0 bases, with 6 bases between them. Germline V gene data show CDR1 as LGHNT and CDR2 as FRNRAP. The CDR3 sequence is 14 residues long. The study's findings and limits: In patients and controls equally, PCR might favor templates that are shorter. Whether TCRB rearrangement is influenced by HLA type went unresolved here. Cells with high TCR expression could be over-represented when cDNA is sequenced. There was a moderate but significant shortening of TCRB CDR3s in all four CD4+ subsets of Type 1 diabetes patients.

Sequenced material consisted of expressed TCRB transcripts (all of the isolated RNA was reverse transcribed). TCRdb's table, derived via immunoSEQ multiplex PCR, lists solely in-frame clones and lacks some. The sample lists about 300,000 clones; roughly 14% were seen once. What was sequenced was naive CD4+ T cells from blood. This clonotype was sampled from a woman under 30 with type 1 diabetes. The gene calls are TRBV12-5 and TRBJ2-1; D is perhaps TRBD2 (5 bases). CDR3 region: CASGFGSSYNEQFF. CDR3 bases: TGTGCTAGTGGTTTTGGGAGCTCCTACAATGAGCAGTTCTTC. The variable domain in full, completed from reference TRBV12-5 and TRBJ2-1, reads DARVTQTPRHKVTEMGQEVTMRCQPILGHNTVFWYRQTMMQGLELLAYFRNRAPLDDSGMPKDRFSAEMPDATLATLKIQPSEPRDSAVYFCASGFGSSYNEQFFGPGTRLTVL.